A selection of T cell receptor beta chains follows, all from one sample in a study of CD8+CD57+ T cells in acquired aplastic anemia. TCRdb reanalysed the reads using MiXCR and keeps one entry per CDR3 protein. The table shows 450,000 to 600,000 distinct CDR3 sequences, with around 32% occurring only once. Sequenced input: sorted CD4+, CD8+, or CD8+CD57+ T cells (not recorded which) from PBMCs. These receptors were taken from a human donor with aplastic anemia. CDR3s include the opening cysteine and the closing phenylalanine or tryptophan. The order of the fields is CDR3 protein, CDR3 DNA, V gene, clone size, J gene, D gene. The D gene is left open where the match is weak. The listing skips clone size in some rows; elsewhere it reads once, few, many or a size class.

CASSSASGGEAAGELFF | TGTGCCAGCAGCTCAGCTAGCGGGGGGGAGGCGGCCGGGGAGCTGTTTTTT | TRBV5-4 | - | TRBJ2-2 | TRBD2
CASSDSVSRTGGVQPQHF | TGTGCCAGCAGTGACTCAGTAAGTAGGACAGGGGGCGTTCAGCCCCAGCATTTT | TRBV2 | - | TRBJ1-5 | TRBD1
CSAREGVTQYF | TGCAGTGCTAGAGAGGGGGTCACGCAGTATTTT | TRBV20-1 | many | TRBJ2-3 | -
CATEGQGGHTEAFF | TGTGCCACCGAAGGACAGGGCGGTCATACTGAAGCTTTCTTT | TRBV24-1 | many | TRBJ1-1 | TRBD1
CASSEWRHNEQFF | TGTGCCAGCAGTGAATGGCGGCACAATGAGCAGTTCTTC | TRBV25-1 | many | TRBJ2-1 | -
CAITRTGEGDNSPLHF | TGTGCCATCACCAGGACAGGGGAAGGGGATAATTCACCCCTCCACTTT | TRBV10-3 | - | TRBJ1-6 | TRBD1
CASSEGEVQTQYF | TGTGCCAGCAGTGAAGGCGAGGTACAGACCCAGTACTTC | TRBV2 | many | TRBJ2-5 | -
CSARVNQGRGSPQYF | TGCAGTGCTAGAGTAAACCAGGGTCGAGGAAGCCCCCAGTACTTC | TRBV20-1 | - | TRBJ2-5 | -
CASSLYPDTEAFF | TGTGCCAGCAGCTTATACCCGGACACTGAAGCTTTCTTT | TRBV7-2 | few | TRBJ1-1 | -
CASSPIGGTDTQYF | TGTGCCAGCAGCCCTATAGGGGGCACAGATACGCAGTATTTT | TRBV7-2 | - | TRBJ2-3 | -
CSASGGVTGELFF | TGCAGTGCTAGCGGGGGGGTTACCGGGGAGCTGTTTTTT | TRBV20-1 | few | TRBJ2-2 | TRBD2
CATSRVPEENTEAFF | TGTGCCACCAGCAGAGTACCCGAGGAGAACACTGAAGCTTTCTTT | TRBV15 | - | TRBJ1-1 | -
CASSYSHSGTGERNTEAFF | TGTGCCAGCAGTTACTCGCATTCTGGGACAGGGGAGAGGAACACTGAAGCTTTCTTT | TRBV6-2/TRBV6-3 | few | TRBJ1-1 | TRBD1
CASSKTGSHSYEQYF | TGTGCCAGCAGCAAGACAGGGTCCCACTCCTACGAGCAGTACTTC | TRBV6-1 | - | TRBJ2-7 | TRBD1
CATSVPGQGSNYGYTF | TGTGCCACCAGTGTCCCGGGACAGGGAAGCAACTATGGCTACACCTTC | TRBV24-1 | - | TRBJ1-2 | TRBD1
CAWSFGLGAGNTIYF | TGTGCCTGGAGTTTTGGACTGGGGGCTGGAAACACCATATATTTT | TRBV30 | - | TRBJ1-3 | -
CASSLVGGELFF | TGTGCCAGCAGCTTAGTTGGTGGGGAGCTGTTTTTT | TRBV7-8 | many | TRBJ2-2 | -
CASSYSSLAGGSYEQYF | TGTGCCAGCAGTTACTCGAGTCTAGCGGGGGGATCCTACGAGCAGTACTTC | TRBV6-5 | - | TRBJ2-7 | TRBD2
CASSVRVHEQYF | TGTGCCAGCAGCGTAAGGGTCCACGAGCAGTACTTC | TRBV7-2 | many | TRBJ2-7 | -
CASSIATDGYEQYF | TGTGCCAGTAGTATAGCCACGGACGGGTACGAGCAGTACTTC | TRBV19 | many | TRBJ2-7 | -
CAISESRTNTEAFF | TGTGCCATCAGTGAGTCGAGAACGAACACTGAAGCTTTCTTT | TRBV10-3 | few | TRBJ1-1 | -
CSAPALQGGQPQHF | TGCAGTGCTCCGGCCTTGCAGGGGGGTCAGCCCCAGCATTTT | TRBV20-1 | many | TRBJ1-5 | TRBD1
CAISETGDTQYF | TGTGCCATCAGTGAAACCGGGGATACGCAGTATTTT | TRBV10-3 | many | TRBJ2-3 | -